The TCR beta chain described here comes from a study of human T cells and chemical hapten exposure (dated by TCRdb to the early 2020s). Regarding the complete study: For sensitization, 2% DPC in acetone was applied to a 2 cm by 2 cm area of upper inner arm skin. Patients additionally received weekly therapeutic DPC doses to the scalp throughout the approximately 25-week study period. Patch testing was done on the upper back using Finn chambers containing 0.01% DPC, and results were scored after 6 days according to International Contact Dermatitis Research Group standards. Most of the patients in the cohort were female, and the cohort covered alopecia areata with under or over 50% scalp involvement, alopecia totalis and alopecia universalis. The libraries were sequenced as a pool, and the TCR yield per sample differed mostly because of small variations in library volumes within the pool. In alopecia patients, the study followed how the peripheral blood TCR repertoire changed in vivo over primary and secondary sensitization to diphenylcyclopropenone (DPC), a hapten. Blood was sampled from patients pre-sensitization (week 0) and at 2, 6 and about 24 weeks after DPC sensitization. Blood for TCR sequencing was provided by twenty-nine alopecia patients at one to four time points (pre-sensitization, 2, 6 and 24 weeks). Study-wide findings and limitations: The number of TCRs above 1 in 1000 frequency did not change with DPC sensitization; there was no evidence of global repertoire structure alterations. After repeated subsampling, the strength of the expansion versus patch-test correlation and the threshold at which it became significant changed. The number of PT1 expanded TCRs positively correlated with patch test score, significant at thresholds 8, 16 and 32 but not 4. Expanded TCRs formed significantly more large CDR3 similarity clusters than pre-sensitization or healthy control sets, consistent with antigen-driven responses. Because all patients had alopecia, a presumed autoimmune disease, the immune response of the patients might differ from that of healthy individuals.

The time point label, as the study defines it: patch test 1, 2 weeks after DPC sensitization. The sample's treatment or condition label is to be understood as: therapeutic diphenylcyclopropenone sensitization with weekly scalp DPC. At every patch-test visit, the blood draw took place before the patch test was put on. To be eligible, patients had to be aged 18 to 70, diagnosed with alopecia and judged suitable for DPC therapy, while pregnant patients were excluded. Unfractionated whole blood was collected in Tempus Blood RNA tubes, and total RNA was extracted from that blood. V lost 4 bases and J lost 1 base; the stretch between them is 10 bases long. CDR1 is given as MNHNS and CDR2 as SASEGT, both from the germline V gene. The CDR3, from cysteine to phenylalanine, totals 14 residues. The read is trimmed to its CDR3 DNA, 42 bases read in frame from base 1. The method behind the library was RACE. The listed sequencing device is NextSeq 500. During library preparation, unique molecular identifiers were attached to individual cDNA molecules so that TCRs could be counted quantitatively and reproducibly. For every blood RNA sample, sequencing covered both the TCR alpha and TCR beta chains. Under the source paper's analysis protocol: A median of around 100,000 TCRs per sample was observed, with a range of about 23,224 to 750,000. The Decombinator software suite was used to annotate the V, J and CDR3 of the TCR reads. For PS versus PT1 abundance plots, all samples were subsampled to the same number of TCRs (28,000). TCRs were defined as expanded if absent before sensitization and observed at least eight times at the 2-week time point. The public sequencing data were trimmed at Q25 with fastp and processed into clonotypes with MiXCR by TCRdb, which kept only in-frame beta chains. Under each unique CDR3 protein, matching rows form one entry showing the most common genes and DNA. TCRdb, rather than the study authors, made the V and J calls. The sample includes some 94,000 distinct CDR3 sequences, with around 11% observed a single time. Approximately 2% of the sample is held by the ten biggest clonotypes.

This clonotype was seen ten or more times. It has no known antigen specificity. Base quality data are lacking; no much larger clone is found one base away. The rearrangement joined TRBV6-1 to TRBJ1-1, with the D gene uncertain. The sample was whole blood, taken in connection with sensitization to the hapten diphenylcyclopropenone (DPC). The sequence was obtained from a woman in her thirties or forties with alopecia areata. Some clones in this sample may be carry-over from other donors' samples. The nucleotides are TGTGCCAGCAGTGCGTGGACGGCGAACACTGAAGCTTTCTTT. Its protein is CASSAWTANTEAFF.